The next 25 T cell receptor beta chains were all read from a single sample in a study of cytomegalovirus exposure and HLA in healthy donors (TCRdb year 2017). Libraries came from the immunoSEQ multiplex PCR assay. For the multiplex PCR, a mixture combining 60 forward primers for TCR Vbeta segments and 13 reverse primers for TCR Jbeta segments was used. TCRdb provides this immuneACCESS table in a form limited to in-frame rearrangements. Some clones are lacking; in checked studies, under half of them reflect an unresolved V gene, and why the rest are absent is not known. The sample contains about 150,000 clones, more than 75% of them found a single time. The biggest ten clones account for roughly 1.1% of the sample. Sequenced material: PBMCs. These receptors were collected from a male donor in good health and CMV-seronegative.

This clone came up a few times. The chain joins TRBV7-2 to TRBJ1-2; a possible D gene is TRBD1 (5 bases). V lost 6 bases to trimming and J lost 6 bases, with 14 bases between them. In germline, CDR1 is SGHTA, CDR2 FQGNSA. CDR3 length equals 13 residues. CDR3 in DNA: TGTGCCAGCAGTTCAGGGAACTGGGATGGCTACACCTTC. It encodes CASSSGNWDGYTF.

This clone showed up just once. The chain recombines TRBV18 with TRBJ1-3, with 9 bases that match TRBD1. The CDR3 covers 15 residues. Germline V CDR1 and CDR2: KGHSH, LQKENI. With V trimmed by 6 bases and J by 2 bases, 5 bases remained unmatched. The CDR3 spells CASSPRQGAGNTIYF. CDR3 DNA sequence: TGTGCCAGCTCTCCCAGACAGGGGGCTGGAAACACCATATATTTT.

With regard to this clone: The conserved phenylalanine or tryptophan normally closing the CDR3 is absent here, so this likely arose from a read error. This chain links TRBV29-1 with TRBJ1-2; 8 bases fit TRBD1. In germline, CDR1 is SQVTM, CDR2 ANQGSEA. Germline trimming cut 7 bases from V and 0 bases from J; bases unmatched to any gene: 4. The CDR3 contains 13 residues. CDR3 DNA: TGCAGCGGTACAGGGGGTCCTAACTATGGCTACACCCTC. This gives the protein CSGTGGPNYGYTL.

The rearrangement links TRBV11-3 to TRBJ1-3; D not certain. Looked up from germline, CDR1 is SGHNT and CDR2 is YENEEA. Trimming took 6 bases from V and 0 from J, leaving 6 bases between them. The CDR3 runs 13 residues. The CDR3 region has the DNA TGTGCCAGCAGGGACTTCTCTGGAAACACCATATATTTT. This gives the protein CASRDFSGNTIYF.

This CDR3 reads CASSEPGTGPNSPLHF. Here the CDR3 DNA reads TGTGCCAGCAGTGAACCCGGGACAGGCCCTAATTCACCCCTCCACTTT. This chain links TRBV6-1 with TRBJ1-6, with 8 bases matching TRBD1. CDR1 MNHNS and CDR2 SASEGT come from the germline V gene. The CDR3 consists of 16 residues. V dropped 2 bases and J dropped 6; count of bases not matched to a gene: 6.

This clone was observed at least ten times. The rearrangement links TRBV13 to TRBJ2-7; TRBD2 matches 12 bases. The trim removed 5 bases at V and 7 bases at J, leaving 3 bases unmatched. The CDR3 sequence is 13 residues long. Germline V gives CDR1 PRHDT, CDR2 FYEKMQ (reference sequence). Written as DNA, the CDR3 is TGTGCCAGCAGCCGGGGGACTAGCGGGGAGCAGTACTTC. This gives the protein CASSRGTSGEQYF. Combining the CDR3 with reference TRBV13 and TRBJ2-7 gives the whole variable domain AAGVIQSPRHLIKEKRETATLKCYPIPRHDTVYWYQQGPGQDPQFLISFYEKMQSDKGSIPDRFSAQQFSDYHSELNMSSLELGDSALYFCASSRGTSGEQYFGPGTRLTVT.

The chain has TRBV7-2 and TRBJ1-3; D gene unclear. The CDR3 extends over 15 amino acids. Germline CDR1 reads SGHTA; CDR2 reads FQGNSA. Trimming cost V 6 bases and J 0 bases, with 12 bases left between them. In DNA, the CDR3 is TGTGCCAGCAGACCCCAACATACCTCTGGAAACACCATATATTTT. This sequence encodes CASRPQHTSGNTIYF.

This clone was observed a handful of times. This chain uses TRBV11-2 with TRBJ2-1, with D hard to call. Trimming shortened V by 1 base and J by 10 bases, and 14 bases separated the two germline ends. Germline CDR1 reads SGHAT; CDR2 reads FQNNGV. This CDR3 has 14 residues. CDR3 region: CASSLGAFRWEQFF. CDR3 in DNA: TGTGCCAGCAGCTTAGGGGCCTTCCGGTGGGAGCAGTTCTTC.

The chain employs TRBV7-3 and TRBJ2-7, with TRBD1 identical over 10 bases. CDR3 length equals 15 residues. Germline V gene data show CDR1 as SGHTA and CDR2 as FQGTGA. With V trimmed by 3 bases and J by 5 bases, 7 bases remained unmatched. In DNA, the CDR3 is TGTGCCAGCAGCTTTACCGGGACAGGGGACCACGAGCAGTACTTC. Amino acids: CASSFTGTGDHEQYF.

The CDR3 coding sequence is TGCGCCAGCAGCCAAGAAGGAGTAAGTAGCTTCACAGATACGCAGTATTTT. Its translation: CASSQEGVSSFTDTQYF. This chain connects TRBV4-1 to TRBJ2-3, with no clear D. The ends were cut back, 0 bases at V and 2 bases at J, with 15 bases in the middle. The CDR3 consists of 17 residues. Germline-derived CDR1 and CDR2 are MGHRA and YSYEKL.

Worth noting for this clone: The junction departs from the called germline gene at one end, perhaps through a read error. The V gene is TRBV7-9, the J gene TRBJ2-1, with a weak D call TRBD2 (5 bases). Looked up from germline, CDR1 is SEHNR and CDR2 is FQNEAQ (reference sequence). The CDR3 has 16 amino acids. The CDR3 coding sequence is TGTTCCAGCAGCCCTCTTAAGCGGTGGGAAGACAATGAGCAGTTCTTC. Amino acid sequence: CSSSPLKRWEDNEQFF.

Only one count was recorded for this clone. The junction departs from germline at one end; a sequencing error may be responsible. The CDR3 DNA follows: TGTTCCAGCAGCTTAGGTGGGACAGGGTACGACACTGAAGCTTTCTTT. This translates into CSSSLGGTGYDTEAFF. The rearrangement joins TRBV7-9 to TRBJ1-1; TRBD1 matches at 9 bases. Germline CDR1 reads SEHNR; CDR2 reads FQNEAQ (reference sequence). The CDR3 is 16 residues long.

This clone has a single count. This chain uses TRBV5-1 with TRBJ2-7; D might be TRBD1 (5 bases). The CDR3 has 15 residues. V lost 4 bases and J 1 base, leaving 15 bases between the germline ends. Looked up from germline, CDR1 is SGHRS and CDR2 is YFSETQ. The chain's CDR3 is CASSTMGLVSYEQYF. The CDR3 DNA reads TGCGCCAGCAGCACGATGGGGCTAGTATCCTACGAGCAGTACTTC. The full variable domain, in which reference TRBV5-1 and TRBJ2-7 provide the parts outside the CDR3, is KAGVTQTPRYLIKTRGQQVTLSCSPISGHRSVSWYQQTPGQGLQFLFEYFSETQRNKGNFPGRFSGRQFSNSRSEMNVSTLELGDSALYLCASSTMGLVSYEQYFGPGTRLTVT.

The chain employs TRBV30 and TRBJ2-3; the D gene is possibly TRBD2 (7 bases). The CDR3 is made up of 13 amino acids. CDR1 is GTSNPN, CDR2 SVGIG, per germline (reference sequence). V was shortened by 3 bases and J by 5 bases, with 12 bases between the two germline ends. The CDR3 loop reads CAWRKGGIDTQYF. CDR3 nucleotide sequence: TGTGCCTGGAGAAAGGGGGGGATAGATACGCAGTATTTT.

The chain uses TRBV27 and TRBJ1-4, with 8 bases matching TRBD1. Losses at the gene ends were 7 bases for V and 8 bases for J; bases not matched to a gene: 9. Germline V gene data show CDR1 as MNHEY and CDR2 as SMNVEV (reference sequence). CDR3 size: 14 residues. The CDR3 DNA follows: TGTGCCAGCACCGACGGACAGGGAGGCGAAAAACTGTTTTTT. Encoded protein: CASTDGQGGEKLFF.

The V and J genes are TRBV13 and TRBJ1-1, with D possibly matching TRBD1 (6 bases). V gave up 2 bases and J gave up 4 bases, with 17 bases separating them. The CDR3 spans 16 residues. Germline CDR1 PRHDT, CDR2 FYEKMQ (reference sequence). CDR3 loop: CASSLTGAGVTTEAFF. In nucleotides, the CDR3 is TGTGCCAGCAGCTTAACGGGCGCAGGGGTGACCACTGAAGCTTTCTTT.

The genes are TRBV7-2 and TRBJ2-1; 10 bases are shared with TRBD2. There are 13 residues in the CDR3. Germline CDR1 SGHTA, CDR2 FQGNSA. Losses at the gene ends were 6 bases for V and 5 bases for J; bases not matched to a gene: 1. This CDR3 reads CASRAGGHNEQFF. In DNA form, the CDR3 reads TGTGCCAGCAGAGCGGGGGGGCACAATGAGCAGTTCTTC.

This clone was seen more than once but under ten times. The rearrangement joins TRBV6-5 to TRBJ1-6, with a possible D match to TRBD1 (6 bases). The germline V gene encodes CDR1 MNHEY and CDR2 SVGAGI. Between the trimmed V and J ends, which lost 6 bases and 7 bases, there was a span of 7 bases. CDR3 length: 12 residues. DNA for the CDR3: TGTGCCAGCAGCCAGGGGAATTCACCCCTCCACTTT. Its translation: CASSQGNSPLHF.

The chain employs TRBV6-1 and TRBJ1-6; TRBD1 matches 7 bases. Per the germline V gene, CDR1 is MNHNS and CDR2 is SASEGT. V was clipped by 5 bases and J by 4 bases; unmatched bases: 5. The CDR3 runs to 15 residues. DNA of the CDR3: TGTGCCAGCAGTAGGGACAGCACATATAATTCACCCCTCCACTTT. This sequence encodes CASSRDSTYNSPLHF.

The sample holds one count of this clone. J is TRBJ2-7 and V is TRBV6-6, with D perhaps TRBD1 (5 bases). Germline assignment: CDR1 MNHNY and CDR2 SVGAGI (reference sequence). V lost 5 bases to trimming and J lost 0 bases, with 8 bases between them. The CDR3 is 13 residues long. CDR3 sequence (DNA): TGTGCCAGCAGTCAGGGATACTCCTACGAGCAGTACTTC. Translating gives CASSQGYSYEQYF.

V gene TRBV4-3 combines with J gene TRBJ2-3; D remains ambiguous. V lost 4 bases, J lost 6 bases, and 8 bases lay in between. The CDR3 spans 12 residues. The germline V gene has CDR1 LGHNA and CDR2 YSLEER. This chain's CDR3 is CASSLIGDTQYF. The CDR3 DNA is TGCGCCAGCAGCCTGATCGGGGATACGCAGTATTTT.

This clone has more than one count but fewer than ten. The rearrangement uses TRBV4-3 and TRBJ1-6; D is possibly TRBD1 (6 bases). Trimming took 1 base from V and 0 from J, leaving 16 bases between them. CDR3 length equals 19 residues. Germline values: CDR1 LGHNA, CDR2 YSLEER. The CDR3 is CASSQALTGISSYNSPLHF. For the CDR3, the DNA is TGCGCCAGCAGCCAAGCCCTCACAGGGATCAGCTCCTATAATTCACCCCTCCACTTT.

CDR3 protein: CASSRSDREKAQPQHF. The CDR3, as DNA: TGTGCCAGTAGTCGTTCGGACAGGGAAAAGGCTCAGCCCCAGCATTTT. The chain combines TRBV19 with TRBJ1-5; 8 nucleotides line up with TRBD1. The CDR3 totals 16 residues. In germline, CDR1 is LNHDA, CDR2 SQIVND (reference sequence). Trimming removed 5 bases from V and 6 bases from J; junction bases left unmatched: 12. The whole variable domain, filled in from reference TRBV19 and TRBJ1-5, reads DGGITQSPKYLFRKEGQNVTLSCEQNLNHDAMYWYRQDPGQGLRLIYYSQIVNDFQKGDIAEGYSVSREKKESFPLTVTSAQKNPTAFYLCASSRSDREKAQPQHFGDGTRLSIL.

This clone appeared a few times. The chain recombines TRBV30 with TRBJ1-5; possibly TRBD1 for D (5 bases). There are 15 residues in the CDR3. Germline-derived CDR1 and CDR2 are GTSNPN and SVGIG (reference sequence). Trimming shortened V by 0 bases and J by 0 bases, and 9 bases separated the two germline ends. CDR3 in DNA: TGTGCCTGGAGTGTACAGGCCAGTAGCAATCAGCCCCAGCATTTT. Protein sequence: CAWSVQASSNQPQHF.

This clone was counted between two and nine times. This sequence joins TRBV5-1 and TRBJ1-1; 7 bases are shared with TRBD1. Germline V gene data show CDR1 as SGHRS and CDR2 as YFSETQ. The CDR3 sequence is 12 residues long. With V trimmed by 3 bases and J by 6 bases, 2 bases remained unmatched. CDR3 in amino acids: CASSSTGAEAFF. CDR3 nucleotides: TGCGCCAGCAGCTCCACAGGGGCTGAAGCTTTCTTT.